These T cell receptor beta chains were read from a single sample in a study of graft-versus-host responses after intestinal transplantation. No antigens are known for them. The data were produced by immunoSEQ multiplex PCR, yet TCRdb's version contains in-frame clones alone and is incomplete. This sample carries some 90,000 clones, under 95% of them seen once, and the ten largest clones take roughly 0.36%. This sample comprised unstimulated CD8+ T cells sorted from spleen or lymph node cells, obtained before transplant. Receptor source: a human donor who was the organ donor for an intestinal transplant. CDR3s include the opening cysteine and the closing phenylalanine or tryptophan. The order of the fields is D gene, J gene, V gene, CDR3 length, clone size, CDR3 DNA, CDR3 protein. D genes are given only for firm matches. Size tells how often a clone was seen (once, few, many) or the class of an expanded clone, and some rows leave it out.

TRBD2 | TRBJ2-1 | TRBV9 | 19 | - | TGTGCCAGCAGCGACCCTAGCGGGGGGGCGACTTTGGGCCGCAATGAGCAGTTCTTC | CASSDPSGGATLGRNEQFF
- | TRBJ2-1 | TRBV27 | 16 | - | TGTGCCAGCAGTTTCTTAGGGGGTAGCTCCTACAATGAGCAGTTCTTC | CASSFLGGSSYNEQFF
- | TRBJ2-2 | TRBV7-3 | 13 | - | TGTGCCAGCAGCTTATTCGGGGCCGGGGAGCTGTTTTTT | CASSLFGAGELFF
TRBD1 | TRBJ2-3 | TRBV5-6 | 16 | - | TGTGCCAGCAGCTTTAGGACAGGGGGCCTTCTGGATACGCAGTATTTT | CASSFRTGGLLDTQYF
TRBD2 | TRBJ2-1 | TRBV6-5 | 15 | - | TGTGCCAGCAGTTACCCGGGACTAGCGTACAATGAGCAGTTCTTC | CASSYPGLAYNEQFF
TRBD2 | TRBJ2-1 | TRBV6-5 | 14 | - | TGTGCCACCAGGGGACTAGCGGGGGCCCATGAGCAGTTCTTC | CATRGLAGAHEQFF
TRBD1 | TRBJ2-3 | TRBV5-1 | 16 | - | TGCGCCAGCAGCTTGTCAGGGGGTGGAATGGCAGATACGCAGTATTTT | CASSLSGGGMADTQYF
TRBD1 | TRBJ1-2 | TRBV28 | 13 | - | TGTGCCAGCTCGGACAGGGGGGGCTATGGCTACACCTTC | CASSDRGGYGYTF
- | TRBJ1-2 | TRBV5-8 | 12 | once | TGTGCCAGCAGCAGGTGGGGGAGGGACATCACCTTC | CASSRWGRDITF
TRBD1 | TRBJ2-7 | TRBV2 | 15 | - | TGTGCCAGCAGTGACCCGTGGACAGGGTCGTACGAGCAGTACTTC | CASSDPWTGSYEQYF
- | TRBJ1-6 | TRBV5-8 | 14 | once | TGTGCCAGCAGCATGGCTCTGTATAATTCACCCCTCCACTTT | CASSMALYNSPLHF
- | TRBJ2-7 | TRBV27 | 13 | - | TGTGCCAGCAGTCTGACGGGTACGAACGAGCAGTACTTC | CASSLTGTNEQYF
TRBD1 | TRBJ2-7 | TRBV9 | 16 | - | TGTGCCAGCAGCGTAGACATGACAGGGGCTTTCTACGAGCAGTACTTC | CASSVDMTGAFYEQYF
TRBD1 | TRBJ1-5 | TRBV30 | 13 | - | TGTGCCTGGGGGACAGGTACAGGACAGCCCCAGCATTTT | CAWGTGTGQPQHF